A single sample is the source of the 9 T cell receptor beta chains below, sequenced in a study of blood T cells in healthy people across ages. The use of a sample-barcoded 5' primer and a J-beta primer mix characterized a second PCR of roughly 6 to 12 cycles. One entry per CDR3 protein results from TCRdb running MiXCR on the 5' RACE reads. The data hold hundreds of thousands of distinct CDR3 sequences, with under 25% observed a single time. Input material: blood. These receptor sequences come from a man between 65 and 85 years old in good health.

The rearrangement joins TRBV20-1 to TRBJ2-1; 11 bases fit TRBD2. The J call may be faulty, since TRBJ2-7 better matches the DNA end. From germline, CDR1 is DFQATT and CDR2 SNEGSKA (reference sequence). The CDR3 is made up of 13 amino acids. CDR3 protein: CSARVASGRWQYF. CDR3 sequence (DNA): TGCAGTGCTAGGGTCGCTAGCGGGAGGTGGCAGTACTTC.

This clonotype was seen only a few times. The CDR3 DNA is TGTGCCAGCAGTTACTCAGTTAGCGGGATTCAGTACGAGCAGTACTTC. Translated: CASSYSVSGIQYEQYF. The chain carries TRBV6-5 and TRBJ2-7; 8 nucleotides agree with TRBD2. V gave up 0 bases and J gave up 4 bases; unmatched junction bases: 8. The length of the CDR3 is 16 residues. Germline-derived CDR1 and CDR2 are MNHEY and SVGAGI.

This clonotype was observed a few times. The rearrangement joins TRBV5-1 to TRBJ2-1; 9 bases match TRBD1. J lost 3 bases, V lost 5 bases, and 6 bases had no gene match. Looked up from germline, CDR1 is SGHRS and CDR2 is YFSETQ. The CDR3 consists of 15 residues. The CDR3 protein is CASSSGQGVYNEQFF. The DNA of the CDR3 is TGCGCCAGCAGTTCGGGACAGGGAGTCTACAATGAGCAGTTCTTC.

This clonotype was detected only once. This sequence joins TRBV20-1 and TRBJ2-1; 7 bases are shared with TRBD1. The CDR3 sequence is 14 residues long. V gave up 4 bases and J gave up 3 bases; unmatched junction bases: 6. Germline V CDR1 and CDR2: DFQATT, SNEGSKA (reference sequence). CDR3 nucleotide sequence: TGCAGTGCTACTGGACAGGACATCTACAATGAGCAGTTCTTC. Translation: CSATGQDIYNEQFF.

The chain joins TRBV6-1 to TRBJ2-1, with 10 bases aligning to TRBD2. After removal of 0 bases from V and 7 bases from J, the junction contained 12 bases not matched to a gene. Germline V gives CDR1 MNHNS, CDR2 SASEGT. This CDR3 comprises 18 residues. The DNA of the CDR3 is TGTGCCAGCAGTGAAGCGCGAATTTCTAGCGGGAGAGGTAATGAGCAGTTCTTC. Amino acid sequence: CASSEARISSGRGNEQFF.

Note on this clonotype: One end of the junction does not line up with germline, which may come from a read error. The rearrangement links TRBV4-1 to TRBJ2-7; unclear D gene. The CDR3 length is 15 residues. Germline assignment: CDR1 MGHRA and CDR2 YSYEKL. CDR3 sequence reads: CTSSPSRASSYEQYF. For the CDR3, the DNA is TGCACCAGCAGCCCCAGCCGGGCCTCCTCCTACGAGCAGTACTTC.

V and J are TRBV3-1 and TRBJ1-1, with D maybe TRBD1 (6 bases). Trimming stripped 2 bases from V and 5 bases from J, with 21 bases between. The CDR3 has 17 residues. Germline assignment: CDR1 LGHDT and CDR2 YNNKEL (reference sequence). For the CDR3, the DNA is TGTGCCAGCAGCCAAAGTGCGGGACACCTAAGTAATACTGAAGCTTTCTTT. This codes for CASSQSAGHLSNTEAFF.

This chain joins TRBV12-5 and TRBJ2-5; possibly TRBD1 for D (5 bases). The CDR3 runs to 17 residues. V dropped 5 bases and J dropped 2 bases, with 21 bases sitting between them. Germline assignment: CDR1 LGHNT and CDR2 FRNRAP. CDR3 amino acids: CASGPWAGKKAQETQYF. In nucleotides, the CDR3 is TGTGCTAGTGGTCCTTGGGCAGGGAAAAAGGCGCAAGAGACCCAGTACTTC.

This chain connects TRBV28 to TRBJ2-5, with D unclear. The DNA end is more similar to TRBJ2-7, so the J call may be wrong. The germline CDR1 and CDR2 sequences are MDHEN and SYDVKM. The CDR3 loop spans 17 amino acids. The DNA of the CDR3 is TGTGCCAGCAGCCCTGGACGACCGGGCCAAGCGAACTACGAGCAGTACTTC. Its protein is CASSPGRPGQANYEQYF.